This T cell receptor (beta chain) was recovered during a study of T cell responses to AZD1222 COVID-19 vaccine. Overall study context: Analysis merged second doses at about 4 or about 12 weeks. Study results and limitations: The number of AZD1222 recipients seropositive at baseline was only five to seven. Reports say nearly half of spike-specific TCRs go after unmutated variant regions.

TCRdb's copy holds only in-frame clones and misses some; the assay was immunoSEQ multiplex PCR. The sample includes a few hundred thousand clones, 85% to 95% seen only once; the top ten take around 0.6%. A remark on this clone: The antigen is not known.

The germline CDR1 and CDR2 sequences are LNHNV and YYDKDF (reference sequence). The CDR3 is made up of 16 amino acids. The ends lost 8 bases at V and 0 bases at J; junction bases unmatched: 9. The sequenced sample was peripheral blood, obtained on day 0 of AZD1222 vaccination. The receptor was derived from an adult in good health. The chain combines TRBV15 with TRBJ1-5, with 8 bases aligning to TRBD1. Written as DNA, the CDR3 is TGTGCCACCCGACCCCTGGACAGGGATAGCAATCAGCCCCAGCATTTT. This gives the protein CATRPLDRDSNQPQHF. The whole variable domain, filled in from reference TRBV15 and TRBJ1-5, reads DAMVIQNPRYQVTQFGKPVTLSCSQTLNHNVMYWYQQKSSQAPKLLFHYYDKDFNNEADTPDNFQSRRPNTSFCFLDIRSPGLGDTAMYLCATRPLDRDSNQPQHFGDGTRLSIL.